This T cell receptor beta chain was sequenced during a study of shared clonotypes between healthy human individuals (dated by TCRdb to 2019 to 2021). The study in broad terms: The cohort included a few men and two women between 18 and 49 years of age. Per donor, three plates each were used for CD4 naive and CD4 memory, two for CD8 naive, and one for CD8 memory. The study deeply sequenced blood TCR repertoires of 5 or 6 healthy adults to estimate repertoire size and the extent of clonotype sharing between individuals. To increase sequencing depth and limit assay-specific biases, different laboratories used diverse techniques to prepare libraries and sequence TCR repertoires. Between about 0.8 and 9.5 billion PBMCs per donor were obtained by leukapheresis. Summary of the overall study and its limitations: Sampling was restricted to blood, and TCR repertoires in tissues likely differ from the TCR repertoires found in blood. Even with the large sequencing depth, rarefaction of the sorted-subset datasets indicated that sequencing was incomplete. Based on pairwise subsampling, the degree of clonotype sharing among donors was expected to be affected by sequencing depth. Higher generation probabilities were observed for clonotypes shared by all four sorted-subset donors than for non-shared clonotypes. Larger estimated clonotype richness was generally found for naive subsets than for memory subsets. Because the study included a small number of donors, the genetic and exposure-history diversity represented was limited. When a few donors were compared, the shared fraction of clonotypes was roughly 4.8% for naive CD4, roughly 3.3% for naive CD8, more than 2% for memory CD4, and about 0.36% for memory CD8.

CDR1 and CDR2 are read off the germline V gene (reference sequence) as SEHNR and FQNEAQ. From cysteine to phenylalanine, the CDR3 is 15 amino acids long. Just CDR3 DNA is preserved here, 45 bases in frame from base 1. Trimming at the junction amounts to 5 bases on V and 3 bases on J, and the germline ends lie 15 bases apart. Using the deep immunoSEQ assay, TCR CDR3 regions were amplified from genomic DNA by multiplex PCR. Extracted genomic DNA from each cell subset was distributed evenly across all wells of several immunoSEQ 96-well plates, and each plate was treated as a replicate. For sorted subsets, approximately 190 ng of genomic DNA, equivalent to some 30,000 T cell genomes, went into each replicate PCR. The purified libraries were quantified using a Qubit 3.0 fluorometer, sized with a Bioanalyzer 2100, and then quantified again using the KAPA Library Quantification kit. A separate single-read 150-cycle Illumina NextSeq 550 flow cell was used to sequence each immunoSEQ 96-well plate. In the paper's pipeline: The immunoSEQ output contained only junctional sequences without quality scores, so filtering could not match that applied to full-length reads. Sequences were annotated with PyIR, a Python wrapper for IgBLAST v1.9, and V/J genes and CDR3 were assigned using IMGT germline references. Reads with weak V/J assignments (E-value above 1e-6), missing CDR3, stop codons, out-of-frame junctions, or ambiguous translated residues were removed. A V3J clonotype was defined by an identical inferred V gene, J gene, and CDR3 amino acid sequence. Percentage overlap between repertoires was computed as shared unique clonotypes divided by the size of the smaller repertoire. Richness of each repertoire was evaluated using RTK rarefaction, the Chao1 estimator, and Recon v2.1 estimates of unobserved clonotypes. OLGA was used to compute generation probabilities for all TCRbeta clonotypes that the gDNA method yielded from four donors. TCRdb took over this immuneACCESS table, retaining in-frame rearrangements with V and J assigned. Such tables are incomplete; in checked studies, under half of the missing clones stem from an unresolved V gene, and the remainder is unexplained. V and J calls and clone size are as listed in that table; D and trimming were resolved from the DNA. For this sample the table gives 2 million to 2.5 million clones, of which 80% to 95% were detected only once. 0.35% to 0.45% of the sample is in the top ten clones.

Details on this clone: No cognate antigen has been identified for it. Nothing much larger sits one base from this clone, and base qualities are not available.

The donors were healthy, HIV-negative adults who had no recently reported acute infections or vaccinations. Only Caucasian adults living in Nashville, Tennessee, USA were represented among the donors. CD4+ T cells were enriched through magnetic negative selection, after which naive cells were positively selected on CD45RA and the remaining negative fraction served as the memory subset. After blood collection by leukapheresis, PBMCs were isolated using Ficoll-Histopaque density gradient centrifugation and then cryopreserved in the vapor phase of liquid nitrogen. Purity and quantity of every magnetically sorted T cell population were checked by analytical flow cytometry. Genomic DNA was isolated from each sorted fraction and quantified by UV absorbance on a Nanodrop 2000c.

This clonotype was sampled from a man between 18 and 29 years old in good health. Some clones in this sample may be carry-over from other donors' samples. Input material: naive CD4+ T cells from PBMCs. This specimen's cell subset or site label, per the study, means: CD45RA+ positively selected. The chain is made from TRBV7-9 and TRBJ2-3; the D gene is perhaps TRBD1 or TRBD2, each of them matching over 5 bases. The bases are TGTGCCAGCAGCCGAGGGGTGATTGGGACAGATACGCAGTATTTT. This is translated as CASSRGVIGTDTQYF.